This TCR beta chain was recovered during a study of blood T cell repertoires in COVID-19. TCRdb's table, derived via immunoSEQ multiplex PCR, lists solely in-frame clones and lacks some. The table records 350,000 to 550,000 clones, nearly 90% of them present only once. Germline CDR1 reads MNHEY; CDR2 reads SVGAGI. The CDR3 is made up of 16 amino acids. Deletions cut 0 bases from V and 0 bases from J, with 9 bases between. The origin of this receptor is a woman under 30 with acute COVID-19. The J gene is TRBJ1-5, the V gene TRBV6-5, with unresolved D. Sequencing used PBMCs or T cells enriched from blood (not recorded which). This chain's CDR3 is CASSYSGENSNQPQHF. The DNA for the CDR3 is TGTGCCAGCAGTTACTCAGGAGAGAATAGCAATCAGCCCCAGCATTTT.